This entry lists 27 T cell receptor beta chains sequenced from one sample in a study of T-cell memory formation after mild COVID-19. A single record per CDR3 protein comes from TCRdb applying MiXCR to the 5' RACE reads. The sample records approximately 560,000 distinct CDR3 sequences, approximately 15% being singletons. Material for sequencing was PBMCs or a T cell subset sorted from them (not recorded which). The receptor set was obtained from an adult woman who had mild COVID-19 (a few samples of this study predate the infection). Cell type and time point are not known.

CDR3 region: CASSSRGWGQTNTEAFF. The CDR3 coding sequence is TGTGCCAGCAGCTCCCGTGGGTGGGGACAGACGAACACTGAAGCTTTCTTT. The J gene is TRBJ1-1, the V gene TRBV9, with TRBD1 identical over 7 bases. CDR1 SGDLS and CDR2 YYNGEE come from the germline V gene. Trimming removed 4 bases from V and 1 base from J; junction bases left unmatched: 13. The CDR3 spans 17 residues.

This clonotype has more than one count but fewer than ten. The junction differs from germline at one of its ends, possibly a read error. This sequence joins TRBV5-1 and TRBJ2-7, with 9 nucleotides matching TRBD1. Germline V gene lookup returns CDR1 SGHRS and CDR2 YFSETQ. The CDR3 totals 16 residues. CDR3 amino acids: CASSLGRDRVSSEQYF. As DNA, the CDR3 is TGCGCCAGCAGCTTGGGACGGGACAGGGTTTCCTCCGAGCAGTACTTC.

The V and J genes are TRBV9 and TRBJ2-1; 11 bases line up with TRBD2. Germline-derived CDR1 and CDR2 are SGDLS and YYNGEE. J was trimmed by 4 bases and V by 1 base; bases with no gene match: 4. This CDR3 comprises 16 residues. The CDR3 DNA sequence: TGTGCCAGCAGCGTATCACCTAGCGGGGGGTACAATGAGCAGTTCTTC. Encoded protein: CASSVSPSGGYNEQFF.

This chain joins TRBV2 and TRBJ2-7; 12 bases align to TRBD2. In germline, CDR1 is SNHLY, CDR2 FYNNEI. J was trimmed by 5 bases and V by 4 bases; bases with no gene match: 6. This CDR3 is built from 15 residues. CDR3 amino acids: CASSARTSGTHEQYF. The CDR3 bases are TGTGCCAGCAGTGCCAGGACTAGCGGGACCCACGAGCAGTACTTC.

This clonotype has a handful of counts. The chain is built from TRBV6-4 and TRBJ2-7, with 11 nucleotides matching TRBD2. This CDR3 region has 12 residues. Per germline, CDR1 MRHNA and CDR2 SNTAGT. The trim removed 4 bases at V and 13 bases at J, leaving 6 bases unmatched. CDR3: CASSAASGRKYF. CDR3 nucleotide sequence: TGTGCCAGCAGTGCGGCTAGCGGGAGGAAATACTTC.

The chain is built from TRBV7-9 and TRBJ2-5; the D call may be TRBD1 or TRBD2 (5 bases each). CDR1 SEHNR and CDR2 FQNEAQ come from the germline V gene (reference sequence). Deletions cut 3 bases from V and 5 bases from J, with 13 bases between. The CDR3 spans 14 residues. The CDR3 region is CASSFGGPQETQYF. The DNA of the CDR3 is TGTGCCAGCAGCTTTGGGGGACCCCAGGAGACCCAGTACTTC.

The J gene is TRBJ2-1, the V gene TRBV18; 8 nucleotides line up with TRBD1. CDR3 size: 12 residues. V lost 3 bases to trimming and J lost 12 bases; unmatched junction nucleotides: 4. The germline V gene encodes CDR1 KGHSH and CDR2 LQKENI. The CDR3 sequence is CASSPTGVRQFF. CDR3 nucleotides: TGTGCCAGCTCACCGACAGGGGTGCGGCAGTTCTTC.

As DNA, the CDR3 is TGTGCCGCACAAACTAGCGGTTTTTGGAATGAGCAGTTCTTC. Translation gives CAAQTSGFWNEQFF. The rearrangement links TRBV12-3 or TRBV12-4 to TRBJ2-1; 8 positions match TRBD2. After removal of 11 bases from V and 7 bases from J, the junction contained 13 bases not matched to a gene. CDR3 length equals 14 residues.

This chain links TRBV6-5 with TRBJ1-6, with TRBD1 identical over 8 bases. Germline lookup yields CDR1 MNHEY and CDR2 SVGAGI. The CDR3 length is 15 residues. J lost 9 bases, V lost 6 bases, and 10 bases had no gene match. This CDR3 reads CASSTTGQGGSPLHF. The DNA of the CDR3 is TGTGCCAGCAGCACCACCGGACAGGGTGGTTCACCCCTCCACTTT.

This clonotype came up a few times. The genes are TRBV29-1 and TRBJ1-1, with 9 bases fitting TRBD1. V gave up 2 bases and J gave up 5 bases; unmatched junction bases: 12. Germline V lookup: CDR1 SQVTM, CDR2 ANQGSEA. This CDR3 region has 16 residues. The CDR3 DNA is TGCAGCGTTGAACCCCTCCTTCGACAGGGGGAAACTGAAGCTTTCTTT. It encodes CSVEPLLRQGETEAFF.

This clonotype has ten or more counts. The J gene is TRBJ2-7, the V gene TRBV6-5; D is perhaps TRBD2 (5 bases). The CDR3 has 16 amino acids. The germline CDR1 and CDR2 sequences are MNHEY and SVGAGI. V was cut by 6 bases and J by 6 bases, with 24 bases left in between. The chain's CDR3 is CASSDSRRNLRIEQYF. The DNA for the CDR3 is TGTGCCAGCAGCGATTCCCGGAGGAACCTTCGGATCGAGCAGTACTTC.

The J gene is TRBJ2-1, the V gene TRBV5-4, with 8 bases matching TRBD2. CDR1 and CDR2 from the germline V gene are SGHNT and YYREEE (reference sequence). This CDR3 spans 17 amino acids. The V and J ends lost 4 bases and 7 bases, in that order; junction bases with no gene match: 16. The chain's CDR3 is CASSPREAGARRNEQFF. The CDR3 DNA sequence: TGTGCCAGCAGCCCGCGGGAAGCGGGAGCCCGAAGGAATGAGCAGTTCTTC.

This clonotype was counted a single time. A much larger clone lies a single base off, so this may be a read error. The chain recombines TRBV6-2 or TRBV6-3 with TRBJ2-3; 13 nucleotides align to TRBD2. V lost 6 bases and J lost 5; bases outside the gene matches: 17. Germline V gene data show CDR1 as MNHEY and CDR2 as SVGEGT. The CDR3 sequence is 19 residues long. CDR3 amino acids: CASSHTSGRAGYVEDTQYF. CDR3 DNA: TGTGCCAGCAGCCATACTAGCGGGAGGGCCGGTTATGTGGAAGATACGCAGTATTTT.

This clonotype has only a few counts. V is TRBV4-3 and J is TRBJ1-1, with D possibly TRBD1 on 5 matching bases. Germline values: CDR1 LGHNA, CDR2 YSLEER. This CDR3 contains 11 residues. The V end was cut by 1 base, the J end by 10 bases, with 7 bases between. The CDR3: CASSQGGRAFF. CDR3 coding DNA: TGCGCCAGCAGCCAAGGGGGGAGAGCTTTCTTT.

This chain uses TRBV18 with TRBJ2-6; 9 positions agree with TRBD1. This CDR3 has 18 residues. Looked up from germline, CDR1 is KGHSH and CDR2 is LQKENI. The ends lost 3 bases at V and 2 bases at J; junction bases unmatched: 8. As DNA, the CDR3 is TGTGCCAGCTCACCCCCGGGACAGGGAATCGCTGGGGCCAACGTCCTGACTTTC. Its protein is CASSPPGQGIAGANVLTF. Complete variable domain (other parts from reference TRBV18 and TRBJ2-6): NAGVMQNPRHLVRRRGQEARLRCSPMKGHSHVYWYRQLPEEGLKFMVYLQKENIIDESGMPKERFSAEFPKEGPSILRIQQVVRGDSAAYFCASSPPGQGIAGANVLTFGAGSRLTVL.

This chain uses TRBV20-1 with TRBJ1-5, with D perhaps TRBD1 (6 bases). The CDR3 has 13 residues. V lost 1 base, J lost 5 bases, and 9 bases lay in between. Germline V gene sequence: CDR1 DFQATT, CDR2 SNEGSKA (reference sequence). CDR3 loop: CSARGGAHQPQHF. DNA for the CDR3: TGCAGTGCTAGAGGGGGGGCGCATCAGCCCCAGCATTTT.

The J gene is TRBJ2-1, the V gene TRBV27, with D possibly being TRBD2 (5 bases). The CDR3 contains 15 residues. The V end lost 6 bases, the J end lost 1 base, and 13 bases lay between the germline ends. Germline CDR1 and CDR2: MNHEY and SMNVEV (reference sequence). The CDR3 nucleotides are TGTGCCAGCAGGGGAACTAGTCATTCCTACAATGAGCAGTTCTTC. Amino acid sequence: CASRGTSHSYNEQFF.

A few counts support this clonotype. The chain employs TRBV24-1 and TRBJ2-3; no firm D call. Germline V gives CDR1 KGHDR, CDR2 SFDVKD. Between the trimmed V and J ends, which lost 0 bases and 8 bases, there was a span of 8 bases. The CDR3 is 13 residues long. The CDR3 is CATSDLVVGTQYF. The CDR3 DNA sequence: TGTGCCACCAGTGATTTGGTGGTGGGTACGCAGTATTTT.

This clonotype was counted between two and nine times. The genes are TRBV18 and TRBJ1-1, with D maybe TRBD1 (5 bases). This CDR3 comprises 14 residues. V dropped 8 bases and J dropped 1 base, with 14 bases sitting between them. Per the germline V gene, CDR1 is KGHSH and CDR2 is LQKENI. This CDR3 is CASPQPGRNTEAFF. The CDR3 nucleotides read TGTGCCAGCCCCCAGCCAGGGAGGAACACTGAAGCTTTCTTT.

Only a few counts were recorded for this clonotype. The gene calls are TRBV4-1 and TRBJ2-3, with D possibly being TRBD2 (6 bases). The CDR3 spans 17 residues. Germline V gene sequence: CDR1 MGHRA, CDR2 YSYEKL. V lost 3 bases and J lost 0, with 16 bases in between. CDR3 residues: CASSHRNGLSSTDTQYF. The CDR3 DNA reads as TGCGCCAGCAGCCACAGGAACGGACTATCTAGCACAGATACGCAGTATTTT.

This clonotype showed up many times. The V and J genes are TRBV7-2 and TRBJ2-2; TRBD2 matches at 8 bases. V lost 6 bases, J lost 9 bases, and 15 bases stayed unmatched. This CDR3 spans 16 amino acids. Germline V gene sequence: CDR1 SGHTA, CDR2 FQGNSA. CDR3 protein: CASRLKREPGSRELFF. The CDR3 nucleotides read TGTGCCAGCAGACTAAAGCGGGAGCCCGGGTCCAGGGAGCTGTTTTTT.

CDR3 sequence (DNA): TGTGCCAGCAGTTTAGCGCTGACAATCCAAGAGACCCAGTACTTC. Encoded protein: CASSLALTIQETQYF. The rearrangement links TRBV12-3 or TRBV12-4 to TRBJ2-5; no reliable D call. Trimming stripped 0 bases from V and 1 base from J, with 9 bases between. The length of the CDR3 is 15 residues.

In this sample, this clonotype turned up many times. The chain links TRBV24-1 to TRBJ1-1; D ambiguous. CDR1 is KGHDR and CDR2 is SFDVKD in the germline V gene. Trimming left V 3 bases short and J 1 base short, with 5 bases between. The CDR3 totals 13 residues. CDR3: CATSDRWNTEAFF. CDR3 in DNA: TGTGCCACCAGTGATAGGTGGAACACTGAAGCTTTCTTT.

This chain connects TRBV6-1 to TRBJ2-7; D ambiguous. Germline CDR1 MNHNS, CDR2 SASEGT. This CDR3 is 15 amino acids long. V lost 0 bases and J 0 bases, leaving 9 bases between the germline ends. The CDR3 spells CASSEARLSSYEQYF. CDR3 DNA sequence: TGTGCCAGCAGTGAAGCCAGGTTAAGCTCCTACGAGCAGTACTTC.

This rearrangement joins TRBV7-6 to TRBJ1-4, with D possibly TRBD1 on 5 matching bases. The CDR3 is 15 amino acids. Per the germline V gene, CDR1 is SGHVS and CDR2 is FNYEAQ. The V gene lost 0 bases and the J gene lost 7 bases, with 12 bases spanning the gap. The CDR3 loop reads CASSLAEGISEKLFF. CDR3 sequence (DNA): TGTGCCAGCAGCTTAGCGGAGGGGATAAGTGAAAAACTGTTTTTT.

This clonotype was picked up many times. The gene calls are TRBV5-1 and TRBJ2-5; 10 nucleotides agree with TRBD1. CDR3 length: 14 amino acids. J gave up 5 bases and V 0 bases, and 1 base lay outside the gene matches. In germline, CDR1 is SGHRS, CDR2 YFSETQ. The CDR3 region has the DNA TGCGCCAGCAGCTTGGGACAGGGGGCTGAGACCCAGTACTTC. It is translated as CASSLGQGAETQYF.

The chain joins TRBV19 to TRBJ2-1; D is unclear. The CDR3 length is 15 residues. In germline, CDR1 is LNHDA, CDR2 SQIVND (reference sequence). Trimming cost V 2 bases and J 5 bases, with 13 bases left between them. CDR3: CASSIYRVSDNEQFF. For the CDR3, the DNA is TGTGCCAGTAGTATATACCGCGTTTCAGACAATGAGCAGTTCTTC.